This T cell receptor (beta chain) is from a study of blood T cell repertoires in COVID-19. About the study: From T cells, B-cell-depleted T cells, or PBMCs came the material, which was cDNA or gDNA.

Germline trimming cut 3 bases from V and 7 bases from J; bases unmatched to any gene: 6. Germline V gene data show CDR1 as SGHRS and CDR2 as YFSETQ. The CDR3 loop spans 14 amino acids. Authors' methods: Counts of nucleated cells, estimated from reference gene primer amplification, were obtained. Only in-frame clones appear in the TCRdb table, and some are missing; sequencing was by immunoSEQ multiplex PCR. D and trimming come from the DNA, and the V and J calls and clone size come from that table. The repertoire includes some 270,000 clones, around nine tenths of them detected once, and under 2.5% sits in the top ten. Residents of 20 to 25 US areas, aged roughly 18 to 90 years, made up the participants. Donors in Cohort 3 counted as recovered after two negative PCRs, clearance, or symptom resolution.

This TCR was recovered from a woman aged 60-75 years who had recovered from COVID-19. V gene TRBV5-1 combines with J gene TRBJ1-2; 10 bases align to TRBD1. Sample: PBMCs or T cells enriched from blood (not recorded which). The CDR3 nucleotides are TGCGCCAGCAGCTGGGGACAGGGGTTCGGTGGCTACACCTTC. The encoded protein is CASSWGQGFGGYTF.